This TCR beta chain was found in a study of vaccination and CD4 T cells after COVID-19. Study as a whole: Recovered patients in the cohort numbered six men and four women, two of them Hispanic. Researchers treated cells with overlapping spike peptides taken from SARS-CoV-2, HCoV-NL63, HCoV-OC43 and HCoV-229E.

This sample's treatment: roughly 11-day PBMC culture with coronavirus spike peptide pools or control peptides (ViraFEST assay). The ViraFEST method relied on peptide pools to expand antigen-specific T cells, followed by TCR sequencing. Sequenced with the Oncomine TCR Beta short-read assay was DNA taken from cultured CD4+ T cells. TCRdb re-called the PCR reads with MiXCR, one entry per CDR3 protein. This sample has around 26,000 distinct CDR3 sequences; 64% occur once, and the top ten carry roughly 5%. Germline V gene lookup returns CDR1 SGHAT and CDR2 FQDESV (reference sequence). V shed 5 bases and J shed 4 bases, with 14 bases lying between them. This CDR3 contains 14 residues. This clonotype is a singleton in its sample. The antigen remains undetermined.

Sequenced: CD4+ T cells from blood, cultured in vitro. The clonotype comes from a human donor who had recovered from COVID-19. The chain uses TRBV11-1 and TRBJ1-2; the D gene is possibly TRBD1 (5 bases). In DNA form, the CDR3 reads TGTGCCAGCAGCCCCCAGGGTGACAGCTATGGCTACACCTTC. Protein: CASSPQGDSYGYTF.